This T cell receptor beta chain derives from a study of blood T cells in healthy people across ages. This clonotype was seen a handful of times. Its antigen is unknown. Regarding the study as a whole: Older individuals had lower TCR beta diversity per million T cells (the decline was roughly linear).

Sample-barcoded 5' priming and a J-beta primer mix drove a second PCR of roughly 6 to 12 cycles. TCRdb reprocessed the 5' RACE reads with MiXCR, giving one entry per CDR3 protein. The sample carries 500,000 to 550,000 distinct CDR3 sequences, less than 25% recorded once. Trimming pared 6 bases from V and 1 base from J, leaving 9 bases between. CDR1 and CDR2 from the germline V gene are SQVTM and ANQGSEA. The CDR3 length is 13 residues. The same data also contributed to another study, on T cells of mothers and their children.

The V and J genes are TRBV29-1 and TRBJ2-2; D perhaps matches TRBD1 (6 bases). The sequenced sample was blood. The TCR originated in a boy between 10 and 17 years old in good health. CDR3 in DNA: TGCAGCGTGCCGGGACAGAACACCGGGGAGCTGTTTTTT. This translates into CSVPGQNTGELFF.